Below, 17 T cell receptor beta chains from the same sample are listed, as sequenced in a study of blood T cell repertoires in COVID-19. Here immunoSEQ multiplex PCR was the method, and the copy in TCRdb shows in-frame clones only, minus some. Here the sample spans under 350,000 clones, more than 85% being singletons. The specimen was peripheral blood. These receptors were obtained from a man between 18 and 35 years old with active or convalescent COVID-19.

This clone came up once. The chain has TRBV7-2 and TRBJ2-7; D is unresolved. Germline CDR1 is SGHTA and CDR2 is FQGNSA. V was shortened by 5 bases and J by 2 bases, with 10 bases between the two germline ends. The CDR3 totals 13 residues. CDR3 region: CASSPVPAYEQYF. DNA for the CDR3: TGTGCCAGCAGCCCTGTCCCAGCCTACGAGCAGTACTTC. The full variable domain, in which reference TRBV7-2 and TRBJ2-7 provide the parts outside the CDR3, is GAGVSQSPSNKVTEKGKDVELRCDPISGHTALYWYRQSLGQGLEFLIYFQGNSAPDKSGLPSDRFSAERTGGSVSTLTIQRTQQEDSAVYLCASSPVPAYEQYFGPGTRLTVT.

The chain links TRBV5-1 to TRBJ2-3; D gene ambiguous. V gave up 4 bases and J gave up 6 bases, with 15 bases separating them. The germline V gene has CDR1 SGHRS and CDR2 YFSETQ. This CDR3 region has 14 residues. CDR3 DNA sequence: TGCGCCAGCAGCCCCATGAGAGATTCCGATACGCAGTATTTT. Encoded protein: CASSPMRDSDTQYF. Full variable domain (rest looked up from reference TRBV5-1 and TRBJ2-3): KAGVTQTPRYLIKTRGQQVTLSCSPISGHRSVSWYQQTPGQGLQFLFEYFSETQRNKGNFPGRFSGRQFSNSRSEMNVSTLELGDSALYLCASSPMRDSDTQYFGPGTRLTVL.

The V gene is TRBV6-5, the J gene TRBJ1-1; 11 bases line up with TRBD1. CDR3 length: 14 residues. The V segment lost 0 bases and the J segment 10 bases; nucleotides outside the gene matches: 4. The germline V gene encodes CDR1 MNHEY and CDR2 SVGAGI. The CDR3 nucleotides are TGTGCCAGCAGTTACTCGGGGACAGGGGGTCCAGCTTTCTTT. Translating it yields CASSYSGTGGPAFF.

The chain combines TRBV25-1 with TRBJ1-5; 7 nucleotides match TRBD1. This CDR3 is 14 amino acids long. Germline CDR1 reads MGHDK; CDR2 reads SYGVNS. Trimming removed 7 bases from V and 3 bases from J; junction bases left unmatched: 6. In DNA form, the CDR3 reads TGTGCCAGCACATCGGGACAGCCCAATCAGCCCCAGCATTTT. Amino acid sequence: CASTSGQPNQPQHF. The full variable domain, completed using reference TRBV25-1 and TRBJ1-5, is EADIYQTPRYLVIGTGKKITLECSQTMGHDKMYWYQQDPGMELHLIHYSYGVNSTEKGDLSSESTVSRIRTEHFPLTLESARPSHTSQYLCASTSGQPNQPQHFGDGTRLSIL.

V and J are TRBV29-1 and TRBJ2-3; 11 positions agree with TRBD2. Germline CDR1 is SQVTM and CDR2 is ANQGSEA. This CDR3 is 14 amino acids long. V lost 3 bases, J lost 3 bases, and 2 bases stayed unmatched. This chain's CDR3 is CSVEGTSGTDTQYF. In nucleotides, the CDR3 is TGCAGCGTTGAGGGGACTAGCGGTACAGATACGCAGTATTTT.

The genes are TRBV9 and TRBJ2-4; perhaps TRBD1 as D (5 bases). The V end was cut by 0 bases, the J end by 2 bases, with 9 bases between. This CDR3 has 15 amino acids. The germline V gene encodes CDR1 SGDLS and CDR2 YYNGEE. CDR3 protein: CASSVGSGSKNIQYF. The CDR3 bases are TGTGCCAGCAGCGTAGGCTCAGGGTCCAAAAACATTCAGTACTTC.

This chain joins TRBV24-1 and TRBJ1-2; D possibly corresponds to TRBD1 (6 bases). V was trimmed by 7 bases and J by 6 bases, leaving 11 bases between them. Per the germline V gene, CDR1 is KGHDR and CDR2 is SFDVKD. There are 12 residues in the CDR3. The CDR3 DNA is TGTGCCACCAGAGGCAGGGGCGATGGCTACACCTTC. Its translation: CATRGRGDGYTF.

The J gene is TRBJ1-5, the V gene TRBV10-1; tentatively, D is TRBD1 (5 bases). Between the trimmed V and J ends, which lost 6 bases and 0 bases, there was a span of 9 bases. The germline CDR1 and CDR2 sequences are WNHNN and SYGVQD (reference sequence). The CDR3 totals 14 residues. The CDR3 DNA is TGCGCCAGCAGCACAGGCGGTAGCAATCAGCCCCAGCATTTT. Translating gives CASSTGGSNQPQHF.

The chain recombines TRBV2 with TRBJ2-2, with D perhaps TRBD2 (5 bases). The ends were cut back, 4 bases at V and 4 bases at J, with 13 bases in the middle. Per the germline V gene, CDR1 is SNHLY and CDR2 is FYNNEI. The CDR3 is 15 amino acids. The CDR3 loop is CASSGNLGVTGELFF. CDR3 bases: TGTGCCAGCAGTGGGAACCTCGGGGTCACCGGGGAGCTGTTTTTT.

The chain employs TRBV4-1 and TRBJ2-7; maybe TRBD2 (5 bases). Germline lookup yields CDR1 MGHRA and CDR2 YSYEKL. V lost 2 bases, J lost 6 bases, and 8 bases lay in between. This CDR3 is 12 amino acids long. The CDR3 here is CASSQLAGEQYF. The CDR3 nucleotides are TGCGCCAGCAGCCAACTAGCTGGCGAGCAGTACTTC.

V is TRBV28 and J is TRBJ1-6; weak D call: TRBD1 (6 bases). CDR1 is MDHEN, CDR2 SYDVKM, per germline. The V end lost 6 bases, the J end lost 6 bases, and 12 bases lay between the germline ends. The CDR3 contains 14 residues. The CDR3 reads CASRPGAVNSPLHF. DNA of the CDR3: TGTGCCAGCAGGCCAGGGGCGGTTAATTCACCCCTCCACTTT.

This chain connects TRBV7-3 to TRBJ1-2; 8 positions agree with TRBD1. The V and J ends lost 4 bases and 6 bases, in that order; junction bases with no gene match: 4. CDR3 length: 13 amino acids. Germline values: CDR1 SGHTA, CDR2 FQGTGA. CDR3 loop: CASSSQTGDGYTF. CDR3 DNA sequence: TGTGCCAGCAGCTCTCAGACAGGGGATGGCTACACCTTC.

The chain carries TRBV28 and TRBJ2-7; D call uncertain. V shed 6 bases and J shed 3 bases, with 12 bases lying between them. Germline CDR1 MDHEN, CDR2 SYDVKM. The CDR3 is 13 residues long. This CDR3 is CASRTPWSYEQYF. The CDR3 DNA reads as TGTGCCAGCAGAACCCCTTGGAGCTACGAGCAGTACTTC.

CDR3 nucleotides: TGTGCCAGCAGTGGAGGGCGCGACTATGGCTACACCTTC. Translating gives CASSGGRDYGYTF. The J gene is TRBJ1-2, the V gene TRBV2; D unresolved. Per germline, CDR1 SNHLY and CDR2 FYNNEI. Trimming took 4 bases from V and 3 from J, leaving 9 bases between them. This CDR3 has 13 amino acids.

This chain connects TRBV11-2 to TRBJ2-1; the match to TRBD2 covers 8 bases. Trimming at V came to 6 bases and at J to 1 base, leaving 8 bases not matched to a gene. Germline CDR1 reads SGHAT; CDR2 reads FQNNGV. The CDR3 has 16 amino acids. The DNA for the CDR3 is TGTGCCAGCAGTTCCCCCAGCGGGGGTTCCTACAATGAGCAGTTCTTC. Residues: CASSSPSGGSYNEQFF.

This chain links TRBV11-3 with TRBJ2-1; TRBD1 agrees at 9 bases. V gave up 5 bases and J gave up 3 bases; unmatched junction bases: 2. From germline, CDR1 is SGHNT and CDR2 YENEEA. This CDR3 spans 14 amino acids. The CDR3 sequence is CASSPGQGYNEQFF. The CDR3 DNA sequence: TGTGCCAGCAGCCCGGGACAGGGCTACAATGAGCAGTTCTTC.

The chain employs TRBV6-2 or TRBV6-3 and TRBJ2-7; weak D call: TRBD1 (5 bases). The CDR3 length is 14 residues. Germline values: CDR1 MNHEY, CDR2 SVGEGT. The V and J ends lost 4 bases and 2 bases respectively, with 12 bases between them. This CDR3 reads CASSLQAGAYEQYF. CDR3 DNA: TGTGCCAGCAGTTTACAGGCTGGGGCCTACGAGCAGTACTTC.